Below, one T cell receptor beta chain is given with its context. Its antigen is still unknown. This sample was included in a study of vaccination effects on CD4 cells after COVID-19. Study-wide results and limits: Early post-infection timepoints were absent, and convalescent patients were few. The study found marked clonal contraction of infection- and vaccine-induced clones late after vaccination.

Data came from immunoSEQ multiplex PCR; TCRdb stores just in-frame clones and leaves some out. The repertoire holds tens of thousands of clones, 70% seen once, with roughly a sixth in the top ten. V lost 3 bases and J lost 0, with 9 bases in between. Germline assignment: CDR1 LGHDT and CDR2 YNNKEL (reference sequence). This CDR3 has 15 amino acids. Before sequencing, viral peptide pools were used by the ViraFEST assay to expand antigen-specific CD4+ T cells. Following 10 days of culture, CD4+ T cells were isolated. The vaccine recipients had no prior SARS-CoV-2 infection, with negative nucleocapsid antibodies. In culture with 10 IU/ml IL-2 and around 10 ug/ml peptides, PBMC were grown at 1.5 million to 2 million per well.

V and J are TRBV3-1 (or the pseudogene TRBV3-2) and TRBJ2-1, with D perhaps matching TRBD2 (5 bases). This clonotype was obtained from a human donor who received a COVID-19 vaccine. The sample consisted of CD4+ T cells from PBMCs cultured with HCoV-229E spike peptides, taken before COVID-19 vaccination. The CDR3 nucleotides read TGTGCCAGCAGCCAGGACTGGAGCTCCTACAATGAGCAGTTCTTC. Encoded protein: CASSQDWSSYNEQFF.